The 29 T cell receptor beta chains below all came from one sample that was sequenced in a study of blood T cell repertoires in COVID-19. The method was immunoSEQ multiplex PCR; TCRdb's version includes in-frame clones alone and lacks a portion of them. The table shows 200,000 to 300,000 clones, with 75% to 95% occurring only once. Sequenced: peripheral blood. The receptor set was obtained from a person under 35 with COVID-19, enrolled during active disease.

The CDR3: CASRSQSLTGELFF. CDR3 DNA: TGTGCCAGCAGATCACAGAGCCTCACCGGGGAGCTGTTTTTT. The V and J genes are TRBV6-5 and TRBJ2-2; D not resolved. This CDR3 contains 14 residues. Germline values: CDR1 MNHEY, CDR2 SVGAGI. Trimming removed 6 bases from V and 4 bases from J, with 12 bases in between.

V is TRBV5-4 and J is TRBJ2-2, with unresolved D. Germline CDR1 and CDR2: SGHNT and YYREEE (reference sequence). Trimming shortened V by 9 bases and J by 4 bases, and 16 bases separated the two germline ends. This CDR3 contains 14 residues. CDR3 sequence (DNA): TGTGCCACCAAGGCCACCCCGGGCACCGGGGAGCTGTTTTTT. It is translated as CATKATPGTGELFF.

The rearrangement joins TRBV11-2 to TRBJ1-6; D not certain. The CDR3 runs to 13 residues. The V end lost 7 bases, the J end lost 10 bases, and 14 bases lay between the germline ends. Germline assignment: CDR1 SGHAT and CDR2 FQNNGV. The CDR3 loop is CASTSSPGSPLHF. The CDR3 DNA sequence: TGTGCCAGCACCTCCTCTCCGGGATCACCCCTCCACTTT.

The CDR3 reads CASLTSGEQFF. The DNA of the CDR3 is TGTGCCAGCTTGACTAGCGGGGAGCAGTTCTTC. The chain recombines TRBV10-3 with TRBJ2-1; 10 positions agree with TRBD2. This CDR3 is built from 11 residues. J was trimmed by 10 bases and V by 10 bases; bases with no gene match: 4. Germline V gene data show CDR1 as ENHRY and CDR2 as SYGVKD.

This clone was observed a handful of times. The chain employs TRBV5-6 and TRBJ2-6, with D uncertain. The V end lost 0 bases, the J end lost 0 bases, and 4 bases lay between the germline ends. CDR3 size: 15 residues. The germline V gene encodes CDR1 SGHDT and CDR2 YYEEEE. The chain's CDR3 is CASSLGASGANVLTF. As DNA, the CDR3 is TGTGCCAGCAGCTTGGGGGCCTCTGGGGCCAACGTCCTGACTTTC. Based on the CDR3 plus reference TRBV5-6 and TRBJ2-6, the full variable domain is DAGVTQSPTHLIKTRGQQVTLRCSPKSGHDTVSWYQQALGQGPQFIFQYYEEEERQRGNFPDRFSGHQFPNYSSELNVNALLLGDSALYLCASSLGASGANVLTFGAGSRLTVL.

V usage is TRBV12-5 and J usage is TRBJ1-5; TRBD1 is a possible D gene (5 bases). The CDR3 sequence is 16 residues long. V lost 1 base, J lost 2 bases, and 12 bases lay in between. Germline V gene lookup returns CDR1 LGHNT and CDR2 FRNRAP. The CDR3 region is CASGLDKQVGNQPQHF. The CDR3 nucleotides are TGTGCTAGTGGTTTGGACAAACAGGTGGGCAATCAGCCCCAGCATTTT.

CDR3 sequence: CASSLVGRSQETQYF. The CDR3 coding sequence is TGTGCCAGCAGCTTAGTCGGGAGGTCCCAAGAGACCCAGTACTTC. The chain is built from TRBV7-8 and TRBJ2-5, with TRBD2 matching over 7 bases. CDR1 is SGHVS, CDR2 FQNEAQ, per germline. The trim removed 1 base at V and 1 base at J, leaving 3 bases unmatched. The CDR3 totals 15 residues.

The CDR3 coding sequence is TGCGCCAGCAGCTTGGTTGCTAGGAGCTCCTACGAGCAGTACTTC. Its translation: CASSLVARSSYEQYF. The chain uses TRBV5-1 and TRBJ2-7; D uncertain. CDR3 length: 15 residues. Germline V gives CDR1 SGHRS, CDR2 YFSETQ. V lost 0 bases to trimming and J lost 0 bases, with 10 bases between them.

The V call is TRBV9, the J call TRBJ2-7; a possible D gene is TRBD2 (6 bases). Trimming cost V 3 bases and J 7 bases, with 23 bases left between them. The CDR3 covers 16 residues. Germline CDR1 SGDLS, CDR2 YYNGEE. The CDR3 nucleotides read TGTGCCAGCAGCGCCCCTAGCGAGGCGCCTCATTGGGAGCAGTACTTC. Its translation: CASSAPSEAPHWEQYF.

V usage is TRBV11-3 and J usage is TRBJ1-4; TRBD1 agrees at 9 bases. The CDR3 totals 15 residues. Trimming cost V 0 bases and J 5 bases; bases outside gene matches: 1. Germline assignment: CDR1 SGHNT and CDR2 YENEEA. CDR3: CASSLDGTGNEKLFF. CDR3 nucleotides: TGTGCCAGCAGCTTAGACGGGACAGGGAATGAAAAACTGTTTTTT.

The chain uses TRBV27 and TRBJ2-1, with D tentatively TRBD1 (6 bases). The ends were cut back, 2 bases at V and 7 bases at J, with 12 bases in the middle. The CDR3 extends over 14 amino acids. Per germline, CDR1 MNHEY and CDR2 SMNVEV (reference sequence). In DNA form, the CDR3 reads TGTGCCAGCAGTTTACAGGGGTCGTTGAATGAGCAGTTCTTC. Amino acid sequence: CASSLQGSLNEQFF.

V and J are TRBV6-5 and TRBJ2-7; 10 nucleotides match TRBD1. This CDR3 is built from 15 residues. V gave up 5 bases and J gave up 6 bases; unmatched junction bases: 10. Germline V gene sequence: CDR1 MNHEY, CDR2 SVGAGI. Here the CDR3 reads CASSRQGAAPGEQYF. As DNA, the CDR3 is TGTGCCAGCAGTCGACAGGGGGCGGCCCCTGGCGAGCAGTACTTC.

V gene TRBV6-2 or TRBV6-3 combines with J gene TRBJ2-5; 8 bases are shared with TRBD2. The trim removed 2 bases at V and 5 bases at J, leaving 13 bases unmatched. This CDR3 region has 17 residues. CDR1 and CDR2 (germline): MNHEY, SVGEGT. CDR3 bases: TGTGCCAGCAGTTACGGAGAGCGGGAGATTGACGAGGAGACCCAGTACTTC. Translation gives CASSYGEREIDEETQYF.

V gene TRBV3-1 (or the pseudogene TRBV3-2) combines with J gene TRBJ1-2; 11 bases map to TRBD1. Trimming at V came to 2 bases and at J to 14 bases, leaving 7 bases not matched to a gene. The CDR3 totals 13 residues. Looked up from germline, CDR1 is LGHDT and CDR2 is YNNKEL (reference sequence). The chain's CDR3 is CASSQTPGQGVTF. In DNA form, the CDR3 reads TGTGCCAGCAGCCAAACCCCGGGACAGGGGGTGACCTTC.

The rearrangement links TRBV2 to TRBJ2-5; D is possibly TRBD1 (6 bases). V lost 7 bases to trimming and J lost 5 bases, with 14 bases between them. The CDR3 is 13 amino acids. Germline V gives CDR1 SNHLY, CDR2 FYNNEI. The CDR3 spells CASMARGGETQYF. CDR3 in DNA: TGTGCCAGCATGGCCAGGGGTGGGGAGACCCAGTACTTC.

The CDR3 loop reads CASSLGASWNTDTQYF. CDR3 bases: TGCGCCAGCAGCTTGGGGGCTAGCTGGAACACAGATACGCAGTATTTT. The gene calls are TRBV5-1 and TRBJ2-3; possibly TRBD2 for D (5 bases). The CDR3 is made up of 16 amino acids. Germline V CDR1 and CDR2: SGHRS, YFSETQ. V dropped 0 bases and J dropped 2 bases, with 13 bases sitting between them.

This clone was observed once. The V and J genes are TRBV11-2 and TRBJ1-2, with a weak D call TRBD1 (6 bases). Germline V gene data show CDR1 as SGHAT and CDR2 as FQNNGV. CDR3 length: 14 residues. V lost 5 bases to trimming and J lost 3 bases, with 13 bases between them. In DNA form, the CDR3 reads TGTGCCAGCAGCCGTCCAGGGGTTTACTATGGCTACACCTTC. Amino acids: CASSRPGVYYGYTF.

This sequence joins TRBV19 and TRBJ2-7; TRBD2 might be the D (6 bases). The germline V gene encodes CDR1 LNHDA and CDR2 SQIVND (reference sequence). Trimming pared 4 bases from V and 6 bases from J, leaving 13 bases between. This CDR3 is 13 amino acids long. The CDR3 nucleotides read TGTGCCAGTAGTAGAACTCCAGCGGGCGAGCAGTACTTC. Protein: CASSRTPAGEQYF.

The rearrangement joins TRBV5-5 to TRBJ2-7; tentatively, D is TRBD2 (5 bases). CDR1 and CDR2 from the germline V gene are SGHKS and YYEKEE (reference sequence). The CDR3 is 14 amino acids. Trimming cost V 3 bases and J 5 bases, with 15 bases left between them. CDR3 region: CASSSGFQDHEQYF. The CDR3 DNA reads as TGTGCCAGCAGCTCGGGATTCCAAGACCACGAGCAGTACTTC.

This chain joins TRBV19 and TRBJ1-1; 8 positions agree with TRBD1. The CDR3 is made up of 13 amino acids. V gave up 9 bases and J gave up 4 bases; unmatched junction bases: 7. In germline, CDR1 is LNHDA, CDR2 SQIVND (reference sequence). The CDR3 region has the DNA TGTGCCAGCCGACAGGGGACGGGCACTGAAGCTTTCTTT. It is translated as CASRQGTGTEAFF.

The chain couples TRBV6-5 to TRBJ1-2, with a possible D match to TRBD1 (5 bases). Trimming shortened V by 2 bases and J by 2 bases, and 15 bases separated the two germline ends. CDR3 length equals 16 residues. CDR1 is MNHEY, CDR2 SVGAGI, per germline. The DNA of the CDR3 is TGTGCCAGCAGTTACGCCGATTTGGCAGGGAACTATGGCTACACCTTC. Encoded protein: CASSYADLAGNYGYTF.

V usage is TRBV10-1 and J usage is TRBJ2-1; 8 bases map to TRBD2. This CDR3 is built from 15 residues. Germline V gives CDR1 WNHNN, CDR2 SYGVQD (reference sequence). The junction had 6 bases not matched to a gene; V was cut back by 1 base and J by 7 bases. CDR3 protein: CASSEFGGRRNEQFF. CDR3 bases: TGCGCCAGCAGTGAGTTTGGCGGGAGGAGAAATGAGCAGTTCTTC.

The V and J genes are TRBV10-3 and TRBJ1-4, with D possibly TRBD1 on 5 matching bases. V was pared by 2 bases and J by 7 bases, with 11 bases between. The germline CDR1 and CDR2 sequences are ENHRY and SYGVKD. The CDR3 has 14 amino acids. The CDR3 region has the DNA TGTGCCATCAGTGAGGCAGGGTGGCGTGAAAAACTGTTTTTT. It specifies CAISEAGWREKLFF.

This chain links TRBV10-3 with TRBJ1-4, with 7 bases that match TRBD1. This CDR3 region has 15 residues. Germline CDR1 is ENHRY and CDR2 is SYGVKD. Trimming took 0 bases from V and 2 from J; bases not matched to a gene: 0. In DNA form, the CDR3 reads TGTGCCATCAGTGAGTCAGGGGGCACTAATGAAAAACTGTTTTTT. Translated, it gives CAISESGGTNEKLFF.

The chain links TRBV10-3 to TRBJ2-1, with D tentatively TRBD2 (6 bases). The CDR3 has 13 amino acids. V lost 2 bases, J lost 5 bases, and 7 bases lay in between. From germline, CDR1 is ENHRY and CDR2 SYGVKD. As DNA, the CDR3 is TGTGCCATCAGTGAGGGACTAAACAATGAGCAGTTCTTC. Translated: CAISEGLNNEQFF.

This chain's CDR3 is CASRGQGGSPLHF. CDR3 DNA sequence: TGCGCCAGCAGGGGACAGGGCGGTTCACCCCTCCACTTT. The rearrangement uses TRBV10-2 and TRBJ1-6; TRBD1 matches 9 bases. There are 13 residues in the CDR3. With 6 bases clipped from V and 9 bases from J, the junction kept 3 bases outside the gene matches. CDR1 and CDR2 from the germline V gene are WSHSY and SAAADI.

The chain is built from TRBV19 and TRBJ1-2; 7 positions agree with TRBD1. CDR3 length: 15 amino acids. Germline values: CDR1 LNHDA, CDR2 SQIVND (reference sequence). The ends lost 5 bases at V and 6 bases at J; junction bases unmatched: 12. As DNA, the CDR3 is TGTGCCAGTAGTCCTTCGTACAGGGGCGTACATGGCTACACCTTC. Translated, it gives CASSPSYRGVHGYTF.

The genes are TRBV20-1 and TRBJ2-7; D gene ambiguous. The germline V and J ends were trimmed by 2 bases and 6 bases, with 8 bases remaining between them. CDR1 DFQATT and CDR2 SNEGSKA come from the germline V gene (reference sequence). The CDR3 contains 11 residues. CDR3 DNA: TGCAGTGCTAGACTAGTCGGCGAGCAGTACTTC. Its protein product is CSARLVGEQYF.

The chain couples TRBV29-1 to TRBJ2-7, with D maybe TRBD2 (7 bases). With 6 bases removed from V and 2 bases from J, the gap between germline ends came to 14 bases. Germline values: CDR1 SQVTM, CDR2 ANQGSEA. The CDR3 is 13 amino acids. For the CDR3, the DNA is TGCAGCGTCCGGGGAGGGGGAACCTACGAGCAGTACTTC. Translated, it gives CSVRGGGTYEQYF.